The 8 T cell receptor beta chains given below trace back to one sample, sequenced in a study of T cell clones after liver transplantation (dated by TCRdb to between 2019 and 2020). Library construction relied on the immunoSEQ multiplex PCR assay. TCRdb limited this immuneACCESS table to in-frame rearrangements with V and J called. A share of clones is missing; checked studies link under half to unresolved V genes, and the rest is unexplained. This sample is represented by about 75,000 clones; less than 90% of them were singletons. Around 2.2% of the sample is taken by the ten largest. The sample here was CD4+ T cells from blood, taken roughly 50 months after liver transplant. Receptors were obtained from a human patient who received a liver transplant. Where a transplant has occurred, the graft donor may have supplied some of the T cells.

This clone was recorded once. The J gene is TRBJ1-6, the V gene TRBV19; a possible D gene is TRBD1 (5 bases). The germline gives CDR1 LNHDA, CDR2 SQIVND (reference sequence). V shed 6 bases and J shed 8 bases, with 17 bases lying between them. CDR3 size: 15 residues. In DNA form, the CDR3 reads TGTGCCAGTAGGGAGGCCCAGGGCCGCCATTCACCCCTCCACTTT. Its protein is CASREAQGRHSPLHF.

The rearrangement uses TRBV5-1 and TRBJ2-2, with 9 positions matching TRBD2. The CDR3 length is 16 residues. CDR1 is SGHRS, CDR2 YFSETQ, per germline. With 5 bases clipped from V and 5 bases from J, the junction kept 10 bases outside the gene matches. The CDR3 DNA sequence: TGCGCCAGCAGGTTGATAGCGGGAGATGGAACCGGGGAGCTGTTTTTT. Its translation: CASRLIAGDGTGELFF.

The chain couples TRBV5-1 to TRBJ1-2; 11 bases line up with TRBD1. CDR3 length: 15 amino acids. J was trimmed by 8 bases and V by 3 bases; bases with no gene match: 9. Germline CDR1 reads SGHRS; CDR2 reads YFSETQ. CDR3 sequence reads: CASSSPGQGARGYTF. CDR3 coding DNA: TGCGCCAGCAGCTCGCCTGGACAGGGGGCGCGAGGCTACACCTTC.

The chain is built from TRBV10-3 and TRBJ2-2; tentatively, D is TRBD2 (6 bases). This CDR3 contains 15 residues. The germline V gene encodes CDR1 ENHRY and CDR2 SYGVKD. Trimming removed 2 bases at V and 0 bases at J, with 7 bases between. CDR3: CAISEPSANTGELFF. CDR3 DNA: TGTGCCATCAGTGAGCCTAGCGCGAACACCGGGGAGCTGTTTTTT.

CDR3 sequence: CASSLGTTGPSYEQYF. Here the CDR3 DNA reads TGTGCCAGCAGCTTAGGAACGACAGGGCCCTCCTACGAGCAGTACTTC. The chain combines TRBV7-9 with TRBJ2-7, with 7 bases lining up with TRBD1. Per germline, CDR1 SEHNR and CDR2 FQNEAQ (reference sequence). The CDR3 totals 16 residues. The junction had 6 bases not matched to a gene; V was cut back by 1 base and J by 0 bases.

The chain is built from TRBV9 and TRBJ2-1; D is perhaps TRBD2 (6 bases). Trimming left V 0 bases short and J 9 bases short, with 16 bases between. This CDR3 is 15 amino acids long. Germline assignment: CDR1 SGDLS and CDR2 YYNGEE. This chain's CDR3 is CASSVGGRPRSEQFF. The CDR3 DNA reads as TGTGCCAGCAGCGTAGGGGGGAGGCCGAGGAGTGAGCAGTTCTTC.

This chain links TRBV5-4 with TRBJ2-2; tentative D call: TRBD1 (6 bases). This CDR3 spans 16 amino acids. Trimming took 4 bases from V and 2 from J, leaving 15 bases between them. The V gene's germline CDR1 is SGHNT and CDR2 YYREEE (reference sequence). The CDR3 nucleotides read TGTGCCAGCAGCCCCCCCGGGACACGAAACACCGGGGAGCTGTTTTTT. This encodes CASSPPGTRNTGELFF. Drawing the rest from reference TRBV5-4 and TRBJ2-2, the complete variable domain is ETGVTQSPTHLIKTRGQQVTLRCSSQSGHNTVSWYQQALGQGPQFIFQYYREEENGRGNFPPRFSGLQFPNYSSELNVNALELDDSALYLCASSPPGTRNTGELFFGEGSRLTVL.

V gene TRBV4-2 combines with J gene TRBJ2-7; D remains unclear. The CDR3 sequence is 17 residues long. V lost 3 bases, J lost 3 bases, and 21 bases lay in between. CDR1 and CDR2 (germline): LGHNA, YNFKEQ. The CDR3 coding sequence is TGTGCCAGCAGCCACGAGAAATCCGGAGTTTCCAACTACGAGCAGTACTTC. It specifies CASSHEKSGVSNYEQYF.